A selection of T cell receptor beta chains follows, all from one sample in a study of CD8 T cells in ankylosing spondylitis. One entry per CDR3 protein results from TCRdb running MiXCR on the 5' RACE reads. The table lists 650,000 to 800,000 distinct CDR3 sequences, roughly 19% of them singletons. Sequenced: blood, either unsorted or a sorted T cell fraction (not recorded which). The receptors stem from a male donor with ankylosing spondylitis. CDR3s include the opening cysteine and the closing phenylalanine or tryptophan. A D gene is named only where the DNA matches it firmly. The size field is filled for only some rows; it gives once, few, many or a size class.

v_gene: TRBV9
abundance: few
j_gene: TRBJ2-3
d_gene: TRBD2
CDR3aa: CASSAPGTSGRDTQYF
CDR3nt: TGTGCCAGCAGCGCCCCAGGGACTAGCGGGAGAGATACGCAGTATTTT

v_gene: TRBV10-2
abundance: .
j_gene: TRBJ1-2
d_gene: .
CDR3aa: CASSKQNYGYTF
CDR3nt: TGCGCCAGCAGTAAACAGAACTATGGCTACACCTTC

v_gene: TRBV29-1
abundance: .
j_gene: TRBJ1-2
d_gene: .
CDR3aa: CSVEADYYGYTF
CDR3nt: TGCAGCGTTGAAGCAGACTACTATGGCTACACCTTC

v_gene: TRBV20-1
abundance: .
j_gene: TRBJ2-3
d_gene: .
CDR3aa: CSASPPRTDTQYF
CDR3nt: TGCAGTGCTTCCCCCCCCCGCACAGATACGCAGTATTTT

v_gene: TRBV4-1
abundance: few
j_gene: TRBJ2-1
d_gene: TRBD1
CDR3aa: CASSPPGGPTSYNEQFF
CDR3nt: TGCGCCAGCAGCCCTCCAGGGGGTCCAACCTCCTACAATGAGCAGTTCTTC

v_gene: TRBV11-1
abundance: .
j_gene: TRBJ2-1
d_gene: TRBD2
CDR3aa: CASSLATSRRGGQEHEQFF
CDR3nt: TGTGCCAGCAGCTTAGCCACTTCCCGGCGGGGGGGCCAGGAACATGAGCAGTTCTTC

v_gene: TRBV7-3
abundance: .
j_gene: TRBJ1-2
d_gene: TRBD1
CDR3aa: CASSPGQGLGGGYTF
CDR3nt: TGTGCCAGCAGCCCCGGACAGGGGCTAGGGGGAGGCTACACCTTC

v_gene: TRBV3-1
abundance: few
j_gene: TRBJ2-3
d_gene: .
CDR3aa: CASSGDPRQEDTQYF
CDR3nt: TGTGCCAGCAGCGGGGACCCTAGGCAAGAAGATACGCAGTATTTT

v_gene: TRBV13
abundance: few
j_gene: TRBJ2-1
d_gene: TRBD2
CDR3aa: CASSYGLAGNEQFF
CDR3nt: TGTGCCAGCAGCTATGGACTAGCCGGGAATGAGCAGTTCTTC

v_gene: TRBV25-1
abundance: .
j_gene: TRBJ1-1
d_gene: .
CDR3aa: CASSDYSRGAFF
CDR3nt: TGTGCCAGCAGTGATTACTCACGGGGAGCTTTCTTT

v_gene: TRBV11-2
abundance: few
j_gene: TRBJ2-4
d_gene: .
CDR3aa: CASSSGVGAKNIQYF
CDR3nt: TGTGCCAGCAGCTCGGGAGTAGGGGCCAAAAACATTCAGTACTTC

v_gene: TRBV29-1
abundance: .
j_gene: TRBJ1-5
d_gene: TRBD1
CDR3aa: CSVSLSGSGGQPQHF
CDR3nt: TGCAGCGTTTCCCTAAGCGGGTCAGGGGGGCAGCCCCAGCATTTT

v_gene: TRBV2
abundance: .
j_gene: TRBJ2-3
d_gene: .
CDR3aa: CASSIAGDTDTQYF
CDR3nt: TGTGCCAGCAGCATCGCTGGGGACACAGATACGCAGTATTTT

v_gene: TRBV29-1
abundance: few
j_gene: TRBJ2-5
d_gene: TRBD2
CDR3aa: CSAGLAGGPETQYF
CDR3nt: TGCAGCGCCGGACTAGCGGGAGGGCCAGAGACCCAGTACTTC

v_gene: TRBV10-3
abundance: few
j_gene: TRBJ1-5
d_gene: .
CDR3aa: CAISGQGNQPQHF
CDR3nt: TGTGCCATCAGTGGGCAGGGGAATCAGCCCCAGCATTTT

v_gene: TRBV29-1
abundance: few
j_gene: TRBJ2-1
d_gene: .
CDR3aa: CSVEREYNEQFF
CDR3nt: TGCAGCGTTGAACGGGAATACAATGAGCAGTTCTTC

v_gene: TRBV10-1
abundance: .
j_gene: TRBJ2-3
d_gene: .
CDR3aa: CASSSRQYGTDTQYF
CDR3nt: TGCGCCAGCAGTTCACGACAGTATGGAACAGATACGCAGTATTTT

v_gene: TRBV27
abundance: .
j_gene: TRBJ2-2
d_gene: TRBD1
CDR3aa: CASTSGTGGAGELFF
CDR3nt: TGTGCCAGCACCAGTGGGACAGGGGGGGCCGGGGAGCTGTTTTTT

v_gene: TRBV5-1
abundance: .
j_gene: TRBJ1-2
d_gene: .
CDR3aa: CASSPPQQGHYGYTF
CDR3nt: TGCGCCAGCAGCCCACCCCAACAGGGTCATTATGGCTACACCTTC

v_gene: TRBV6-1
abundance: few
j_gene: TRBJ2-3
d_gene: .
CDR3aa: CASSLKATRYTDTQYF
CDR3nt: TGTGCCAGCAGTCTAAAAGCTACACGATACACAGATACGCAGTATTTT

v_gene: TRBV4-3
abundance: few
j_gene: TRBJ2-2
d_gene: TRBD2
CDR3aa: CASSKRAGVYTGELFF
CDR3nt: TGCGCCAGCAGCAAGAGAGCGGGGGTCTACACCGGGGAGCTGTTTTTT

v_gene: TRBV11-2
abundance: few
j_gene: TRBJ2-1
d_gene: TRBD2
CDR3aa: CASSLRLAGGHNEQFF
CDR3nt: TGTGCCAGCAGCCTACGACTAGCGGGAGGACACAATGAGCAGTTCTTC

v_gene: TRBV7-3
abundance: few
j_gene: TRBJ2-1
d_gene: TRBD2
CDR3aa: CASSLIGGGQFF
CDR3nt: TGTGCCAGCAGCTTAATTGGGGGGGGGCAGTTCTTC

v_gene: TRBV20-1
abundance: few
j_gene: TRBJ1-2
d_gene: .
CDR3aa: CSARRPPHLGDYGHTF
CDR3nt: TGCAGTGCTAGGAGACCACCCCATCTAGGGGACTATGGCCACACCTTC

v_gene: TRBV3-1
abundance: .
j_gene: TRBJ1-1
d_gene: TRBD1
CDR3aa: CASSPHRGRDTEAFF
CDR3nt: TGTGCCAGCAGCCCGCACAGGGGAAGAGACACTGAAGCTTTCTTT

v_gene: TRBV5-6
abundance: .
j_gene: TRBJ1-2
d_gene: .
CDR3aa: CASSLGMQGLYGYTF
CDR3nt: TGTGCCAGCAGCTTGGGGATGCAGGGCCTCTATGGCTACACCTTC

v_gene: TRBV25-1
abundance: few
j_gene: TRBJ2-4
d_gene: .
CDR3aa: CASSDGLAKGIQYF
CDR3nt: TGTGCCAGCAGTGATGGATTAGCCAAGGGCATTCAGTACTTC

v_gene: TRBV5-1
abundance: .
j_gene: TRBJ1-5
d_gene: .
CDR3aa: CASSPRPTRGPNQPQHF
CDR3nt: TGCGCCAGCAGCCCCCGACCGACAAGAGGGCCTAATCAGCCCCAGCATTTT

v_gene: TRBV2
abundance: .
j_gene: TRBJ2-7
d_gene: .
CDR3aa: CASSEARETPYEQYF
CDR3nt: TGTGCCAGCAGTGAAGCGCGTGAGACCCCCTACGAGCAGTACTTC

v_gene: TRBV12-3/TRBV12-4
abundance: few
j_gene: TRBJ1-1
d_gene: .
CDR3aa: CASSFVGMNTEAFF
CDR3nt: TGTGCCAGCAGTTTCGTCGGGATGAACACTGAAGCTTTCTTT

v_gene: TRBV20-1
abundance: .
j_gene: TRBJ2-1
d_gene: .
CDR3aa: CSARDAAGYNEQFF
CDR3nt: TGCAGTGCTAGAGATGCCGCAGGGTACAATGAGCAGTTCTTC

v_gene: TRBV27
abundance: .
j_gene: TRBJ1-1
d_gene: .
CDR3aa: CASALGGGTEAFF
CDR3nt: TGTGCCAGCGCATTAGGGGGGGGCACTGAAGCTTTCTTT

v_gene: TRBV7-9
abundance: once
j_gene: TRBJ2-1
d_gene: .
CDR3aa: CASRGDEQFF
CDR3nt: TGTGCCAGCAGGGGCGATGAGCAGTTCTTC

v_gene: TRBV12-3/TRBV12-4
abundance: many
j_gene: TRBJ2-7
d_gene: .
CDR3aa: CASSLEGPYEQYF
CDR3nt: TGTGCCAGCAGTTTGGAGGGTCCCTACGAGCAGTACTTC

v_gene: TRBV7-9
abundance: .
j_gene: TRBJ1-1
d_gene: .
CDR3aa: CASSFEAGLGANTEAFF
CDR3nt: TGTGCCAGCAGCTTCGAAGCAGGGCTCGGGGCGAACACTGAAGCTTTCTTT